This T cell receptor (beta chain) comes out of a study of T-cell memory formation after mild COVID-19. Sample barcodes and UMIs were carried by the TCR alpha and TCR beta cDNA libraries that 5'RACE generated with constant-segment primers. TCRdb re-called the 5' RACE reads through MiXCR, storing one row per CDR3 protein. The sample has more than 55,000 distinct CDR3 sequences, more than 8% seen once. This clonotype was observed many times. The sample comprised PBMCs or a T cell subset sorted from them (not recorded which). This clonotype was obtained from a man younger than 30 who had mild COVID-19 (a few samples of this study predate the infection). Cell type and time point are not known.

In nucleotides, the CDR3 is TGCGCCAGCAGCTTGGACAGGGAGGGCACTGAAGCTTTCTTT. This encodes CASSLDREGTEAFF. The V and J genes are TRBV5-1 and TRBJ1-1; TRBD1 is a possible D gene (6 bases). Trimming cost V 0 bases and J 4 bases, with 10 bases left between them. This CDR3 is built from 14 residues. The germline V gene has CDR1 SGHRS and CDR2 YFSETQ. The full variable domain, completed using reference TRBV5-1 and TRBJ1-1, is KAGVTQTPRYLIKTRGQQVTLSCSPISGHRSVSWYQQTPGQGLQFLFEYFSETQRNKGNFPGRFSGRQFSNSRSEMNVSTLELGDSALYLCASSLDREGTEAFFGQGTRLTVV.